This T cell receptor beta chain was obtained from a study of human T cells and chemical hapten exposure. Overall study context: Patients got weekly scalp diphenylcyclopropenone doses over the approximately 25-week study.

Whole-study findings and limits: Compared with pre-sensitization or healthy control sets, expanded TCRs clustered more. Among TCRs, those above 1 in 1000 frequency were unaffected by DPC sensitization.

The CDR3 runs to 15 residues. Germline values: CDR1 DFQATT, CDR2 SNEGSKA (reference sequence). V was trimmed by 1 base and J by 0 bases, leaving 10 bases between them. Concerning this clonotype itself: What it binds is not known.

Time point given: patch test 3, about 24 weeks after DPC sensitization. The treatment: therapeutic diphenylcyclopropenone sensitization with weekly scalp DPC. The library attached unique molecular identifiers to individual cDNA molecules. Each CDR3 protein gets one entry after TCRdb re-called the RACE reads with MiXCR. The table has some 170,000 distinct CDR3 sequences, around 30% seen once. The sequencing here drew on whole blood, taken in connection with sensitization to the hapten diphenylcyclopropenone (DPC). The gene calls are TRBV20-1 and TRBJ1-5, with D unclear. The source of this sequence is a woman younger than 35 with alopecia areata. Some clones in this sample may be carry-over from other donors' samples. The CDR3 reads CSARVRAISNQPQHF. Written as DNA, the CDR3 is TGCAGTGCTAGAGTCAGAGCGATTAGCAATCAGCCCCAGCATTTT.